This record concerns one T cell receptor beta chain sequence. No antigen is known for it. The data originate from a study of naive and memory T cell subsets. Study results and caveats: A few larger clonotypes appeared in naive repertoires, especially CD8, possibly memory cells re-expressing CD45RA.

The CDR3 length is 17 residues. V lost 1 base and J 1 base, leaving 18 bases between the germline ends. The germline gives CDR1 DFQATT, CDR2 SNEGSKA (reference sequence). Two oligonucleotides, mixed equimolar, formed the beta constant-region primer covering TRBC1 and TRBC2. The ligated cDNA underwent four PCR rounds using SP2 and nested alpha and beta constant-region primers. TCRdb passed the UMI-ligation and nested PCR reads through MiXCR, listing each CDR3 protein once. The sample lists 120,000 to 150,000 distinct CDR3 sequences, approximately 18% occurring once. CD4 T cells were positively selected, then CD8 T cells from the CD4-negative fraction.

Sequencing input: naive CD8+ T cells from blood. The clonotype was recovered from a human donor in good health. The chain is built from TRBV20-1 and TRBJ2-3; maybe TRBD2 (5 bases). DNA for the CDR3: TGCAGTGCTAGAGCCGAGGGCGGCGAAGCGGGCACAGATACGCAGTATTTT. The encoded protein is CSARAEGGEAGTDTQYF.